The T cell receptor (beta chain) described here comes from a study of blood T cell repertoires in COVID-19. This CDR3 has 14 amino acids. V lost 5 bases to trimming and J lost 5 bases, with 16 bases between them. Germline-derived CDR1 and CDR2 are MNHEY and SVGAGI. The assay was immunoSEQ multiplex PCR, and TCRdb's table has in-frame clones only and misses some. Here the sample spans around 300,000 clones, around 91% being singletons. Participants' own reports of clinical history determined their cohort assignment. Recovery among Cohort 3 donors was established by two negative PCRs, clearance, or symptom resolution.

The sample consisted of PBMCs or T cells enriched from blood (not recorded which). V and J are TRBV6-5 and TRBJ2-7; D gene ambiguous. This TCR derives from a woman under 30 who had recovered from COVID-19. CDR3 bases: TGTGCCAGCAGTAGAGGCTTGGCAGACGACGAGCAGTACTTC. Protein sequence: CASSRGLADDEQYF.